These 5 T cell receptor beta chains were sequenced from one sample in a study of cytomegalovirus exposure and HLA in healthy donors. PCR primers comprised 60 Vbeta and 13 Jbeta primers. Repertoires were generated with immunoSEQ multiplex PCR, while TCRdb's copy carries only in-frame clones and drops some. The sample yields about 140,000 clones, around 84% seen once. Sequences were obtained from PBMCs. The receptors shown here come from a man aged 50 or older in good health and CMV-seronegative.

The V call is TRBV19, the J call TRBJ2-6, with TRBD1 identical over 10 bases. Germline V lookup: CDR1 LNHDA, CDR2 SQIVND (reference sequence). The CDR3 totals 16 residues. V lost 11 bases to trimming and J lost 0 bases; unmatched junction nucleotides: 7. Here the CDR3 DNA reads TGTGCCGGATCCGGGACAGGGGTCTCTGGGGCCAACGTCCTGACTTTC. Residues: CAGSGTGVSGANVLTF.

The CDR3 DNA reads as TGTGCTAGTGGTTTGTCAGTGGCTTTCTTT. It encodes CASGLSVAFF. The chain links TRBV12-5 to TRBJ1-1; D gene ambiguous. The germline CDR1 and CDR2 sequences are LGHNT and FRNRAP. V was shortened by 2 bases and J by 11 bases, with 6 bases between the two germline ends. The CDR3 is 10 amino acids.

The chain has TRBV18 and TRBJ2-2; D perhaps matches TRBD1 (5 bases). Trimming stripped 0 bases from V and 1 base from J, with 9 bases between. In germline, CDR1 is KGHSH, CDR2 LQKENI. The CDR3 is made up of 16 amino acids. This CDR3 is CASSPPGHLNTGELFF. CDR3 nucleotide sequence: TGTGCCAGCTCACCACCCGGACACCTGAACACCGGGGAGCTGTTTTTT.

V usage is TRBV20-1 and J usage is TRBJ1-2; D unclear. V was cut by 5 bases and J by 4 bases, with 8 bases left in between. Germline V lookup: CDR1 DFQATT, CDR2 SNEGSKA (reference sequence). CDR3 size: 11 residues. The CDR3 bases are TGCAGTGCTTTCGACATCTATGGCTACACCTTC. Protein product: CSAFDIYGYTF.

The genes are TRBV7-2 and TRBJ2-1; D may be TRBD2 (6 bases). The germline gives CDR1 SGHTA, CDR2 FQGNSA. This CDR3 region has 14 residues. V lost 5 bases, J lost 9 bases, and 17 bases lay in between. This CDR3 reads CASSSGGSVSEQFF. The CDR3 bases are TGTGCCAGCAGCAGCGGAGGGTCGGTCAGTGAGCAGTTCTTC.